What follows describes a single T cell receptor beta chain. In the authors' workflow: Estimation of nucleated cell counts relied on the amplification of reference gene primers. This table comes from immunoSEQ multiplex PCR, and its TCRdb copy is limited to in-frame clones, with some not included. V and J calls and clone size follow that table, whereas D and trimming were derived from the DNA. The data show approximately 170,000 clones, with about 88% seen just once and 20% to 30% held by the top ten. CDR3 length: 16 amino acids. The germline gives CDR1 SGHNT, CDR2 YYREEE (reference sequence). After removal of 4 bases from V and 3 bases from J, the junction contained 6 bases not matched to a gene. These data belong to a study of blood T cell repertoires in COVID-19.

The TCR comes from a man in his 60s with acute or convalescent COVID-19. Sequencing was performed on peripheral blood. This sequence joins TRBV5-4 and TRBJ2-1, with TRBD2 matching 11 bases. The CDR3 DNA follows: TGTGCCAGCAGCGGAAACGGACTAGCGGGCTACAATGAGCAGTTCTTC. Amino acid sequence: CASSGNGLAGYNEQFF.